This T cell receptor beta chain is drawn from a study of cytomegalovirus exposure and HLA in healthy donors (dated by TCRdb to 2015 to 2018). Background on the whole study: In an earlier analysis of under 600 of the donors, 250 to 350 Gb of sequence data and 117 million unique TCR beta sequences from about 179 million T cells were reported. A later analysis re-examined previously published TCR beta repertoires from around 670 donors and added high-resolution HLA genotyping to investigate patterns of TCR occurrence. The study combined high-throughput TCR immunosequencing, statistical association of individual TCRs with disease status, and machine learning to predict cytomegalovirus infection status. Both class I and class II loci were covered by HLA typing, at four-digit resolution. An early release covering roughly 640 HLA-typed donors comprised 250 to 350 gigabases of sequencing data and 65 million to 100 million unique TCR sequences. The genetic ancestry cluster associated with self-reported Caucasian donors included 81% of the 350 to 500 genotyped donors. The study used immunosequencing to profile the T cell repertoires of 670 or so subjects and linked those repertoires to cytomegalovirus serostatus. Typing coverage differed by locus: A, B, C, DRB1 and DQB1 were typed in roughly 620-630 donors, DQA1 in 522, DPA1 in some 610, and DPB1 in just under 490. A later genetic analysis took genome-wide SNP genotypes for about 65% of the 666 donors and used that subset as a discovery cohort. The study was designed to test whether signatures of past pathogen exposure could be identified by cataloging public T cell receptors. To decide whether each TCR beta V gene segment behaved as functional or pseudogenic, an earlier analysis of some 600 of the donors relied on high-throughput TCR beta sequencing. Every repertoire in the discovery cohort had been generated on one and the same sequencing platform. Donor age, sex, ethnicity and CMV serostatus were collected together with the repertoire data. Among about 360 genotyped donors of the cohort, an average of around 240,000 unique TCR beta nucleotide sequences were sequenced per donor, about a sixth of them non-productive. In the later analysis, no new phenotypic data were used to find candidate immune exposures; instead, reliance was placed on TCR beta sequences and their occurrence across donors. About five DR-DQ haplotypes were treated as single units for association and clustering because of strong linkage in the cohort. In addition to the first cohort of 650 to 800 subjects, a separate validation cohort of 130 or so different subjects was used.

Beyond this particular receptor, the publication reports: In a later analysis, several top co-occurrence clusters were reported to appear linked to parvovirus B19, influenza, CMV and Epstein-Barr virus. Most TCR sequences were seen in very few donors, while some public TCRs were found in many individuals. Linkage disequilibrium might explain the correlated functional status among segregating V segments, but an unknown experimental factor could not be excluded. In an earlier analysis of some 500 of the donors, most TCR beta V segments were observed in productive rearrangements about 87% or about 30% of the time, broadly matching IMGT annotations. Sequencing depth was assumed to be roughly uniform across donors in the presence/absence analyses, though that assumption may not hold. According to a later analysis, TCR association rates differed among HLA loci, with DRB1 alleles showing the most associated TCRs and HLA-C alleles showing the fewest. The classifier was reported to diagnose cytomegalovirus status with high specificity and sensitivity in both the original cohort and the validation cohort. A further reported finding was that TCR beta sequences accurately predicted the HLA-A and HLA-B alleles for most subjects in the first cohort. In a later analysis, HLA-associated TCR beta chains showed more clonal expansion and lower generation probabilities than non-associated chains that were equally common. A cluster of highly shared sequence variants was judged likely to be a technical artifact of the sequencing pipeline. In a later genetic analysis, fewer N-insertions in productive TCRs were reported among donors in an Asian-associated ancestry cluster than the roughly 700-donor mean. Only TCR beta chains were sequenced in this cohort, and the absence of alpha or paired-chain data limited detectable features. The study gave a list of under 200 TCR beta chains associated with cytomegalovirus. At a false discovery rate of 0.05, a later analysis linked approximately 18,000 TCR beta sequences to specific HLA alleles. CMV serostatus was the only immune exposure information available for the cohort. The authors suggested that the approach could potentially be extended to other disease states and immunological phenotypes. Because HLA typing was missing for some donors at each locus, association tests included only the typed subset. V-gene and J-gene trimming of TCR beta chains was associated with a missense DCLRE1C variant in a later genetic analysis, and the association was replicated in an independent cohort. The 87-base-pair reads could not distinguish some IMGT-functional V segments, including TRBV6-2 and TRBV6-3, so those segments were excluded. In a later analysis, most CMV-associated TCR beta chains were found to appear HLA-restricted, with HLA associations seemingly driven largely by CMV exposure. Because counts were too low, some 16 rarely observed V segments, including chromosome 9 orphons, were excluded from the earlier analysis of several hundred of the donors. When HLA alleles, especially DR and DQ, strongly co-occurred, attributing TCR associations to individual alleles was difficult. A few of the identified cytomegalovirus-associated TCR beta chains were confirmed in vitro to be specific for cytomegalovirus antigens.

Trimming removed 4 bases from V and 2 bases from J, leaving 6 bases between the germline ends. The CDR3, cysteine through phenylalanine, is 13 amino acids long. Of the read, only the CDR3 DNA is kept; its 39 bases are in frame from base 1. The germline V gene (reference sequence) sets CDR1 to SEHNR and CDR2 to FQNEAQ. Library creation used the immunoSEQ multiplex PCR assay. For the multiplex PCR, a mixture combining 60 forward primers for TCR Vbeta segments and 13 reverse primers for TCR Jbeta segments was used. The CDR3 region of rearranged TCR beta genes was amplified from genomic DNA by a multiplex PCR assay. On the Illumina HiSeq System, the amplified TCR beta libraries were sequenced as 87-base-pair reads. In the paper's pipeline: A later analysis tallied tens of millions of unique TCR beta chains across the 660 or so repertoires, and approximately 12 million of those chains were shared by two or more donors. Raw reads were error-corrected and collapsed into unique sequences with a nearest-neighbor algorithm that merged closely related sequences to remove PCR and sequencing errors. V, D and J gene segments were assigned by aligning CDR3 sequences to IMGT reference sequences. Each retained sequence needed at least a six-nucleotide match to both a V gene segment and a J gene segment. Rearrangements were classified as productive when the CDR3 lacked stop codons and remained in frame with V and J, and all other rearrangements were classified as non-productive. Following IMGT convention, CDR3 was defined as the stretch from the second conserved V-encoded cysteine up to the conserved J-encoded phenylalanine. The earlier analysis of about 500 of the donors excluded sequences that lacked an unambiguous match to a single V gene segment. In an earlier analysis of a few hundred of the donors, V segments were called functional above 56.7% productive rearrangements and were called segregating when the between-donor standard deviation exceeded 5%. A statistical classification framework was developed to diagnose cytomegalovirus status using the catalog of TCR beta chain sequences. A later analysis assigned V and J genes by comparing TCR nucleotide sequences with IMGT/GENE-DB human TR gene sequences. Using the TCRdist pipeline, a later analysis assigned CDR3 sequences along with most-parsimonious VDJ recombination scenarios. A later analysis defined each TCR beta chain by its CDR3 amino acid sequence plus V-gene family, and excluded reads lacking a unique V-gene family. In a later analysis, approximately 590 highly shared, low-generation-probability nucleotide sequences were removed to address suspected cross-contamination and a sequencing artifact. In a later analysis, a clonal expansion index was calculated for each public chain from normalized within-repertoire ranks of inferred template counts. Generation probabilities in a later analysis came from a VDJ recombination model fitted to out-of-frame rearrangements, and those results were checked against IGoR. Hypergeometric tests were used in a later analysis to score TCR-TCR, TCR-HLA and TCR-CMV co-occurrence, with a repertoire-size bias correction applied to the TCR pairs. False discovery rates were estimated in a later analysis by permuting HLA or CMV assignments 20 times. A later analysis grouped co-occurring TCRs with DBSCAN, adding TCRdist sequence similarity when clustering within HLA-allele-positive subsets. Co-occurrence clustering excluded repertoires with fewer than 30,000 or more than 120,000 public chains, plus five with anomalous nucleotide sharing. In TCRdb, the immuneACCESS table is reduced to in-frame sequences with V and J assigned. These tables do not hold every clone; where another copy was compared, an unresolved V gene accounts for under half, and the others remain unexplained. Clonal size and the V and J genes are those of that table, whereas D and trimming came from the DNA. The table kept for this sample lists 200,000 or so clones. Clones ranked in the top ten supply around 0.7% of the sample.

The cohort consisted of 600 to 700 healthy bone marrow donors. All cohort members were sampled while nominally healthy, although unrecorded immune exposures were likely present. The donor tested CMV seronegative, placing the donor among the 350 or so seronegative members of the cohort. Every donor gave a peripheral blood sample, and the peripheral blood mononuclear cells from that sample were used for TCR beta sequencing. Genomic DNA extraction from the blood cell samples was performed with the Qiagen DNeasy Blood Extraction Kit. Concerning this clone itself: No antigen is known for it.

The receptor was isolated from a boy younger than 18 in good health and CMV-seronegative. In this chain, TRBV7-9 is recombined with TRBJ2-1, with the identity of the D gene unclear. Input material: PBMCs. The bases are TGTGCCAGCAGCTGGAGCCCCTACAATGAGCAGTTCTTC. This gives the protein CASSWSPYNEQFF.